The clone carrying this T cell receptor beta chain occurred once. Its antigen remains unidentified. This sample was taken from a study of cytotoxic CD8 clonotypes in ibrutinib-treated CLL. General observations from the study: Higher clonality was seen at ibrutinib response and a return toward baseline at progression. Patients had baseline clonality above age-matched healthy donors, and this clonality moved with circulating CD8+ T-cell counts.

Germline CDR1 and CDR2: MGHRA and YSYEKL. V lost 1 base, J lost 6 bases, and 0 bases stayed unmatched. The CDR3 is 13 amino acids. The table came from immunoSEQ multiplex PCR; TCRdb's copy has only in-frame clones and leaves some out. The table includes about 68,000 clones, roughly nine tenths detected once. The material was PBMCs, obtained after 12 months of ibrutinib treatment. This TCR came from a human donor with chronic lymphocytic leukemia. This chain connects TRBV4-1 to TRBJ2-3; 8 bases map to TRBD2. The DNA for the CDR3 is TGCGCCAGCAGCCAAGGACTAGCGGATACGCAGTATTTT. Amino acid sequence: CASSQGLADTQYF.